The clone carrying this TCR beta chain was found a few times. The V and J ends lost 3 bases and 6 bases respectively, with 22 bases between them. The germline V gene encodes CDR1 ENHRY and CDR2 SYGVKD. This CDR3 region has 17 residues. These data are taken from a study of response to subunit inactivated influenza vaccine. TCRdb re-called the RT-PCR reads through MiXCR, storing one row per CDR3 protein. In the table there are approximately 730,000 distinct CDR3 sequences, around 13% of which are singletons. The chain is built from TRBV10-3 and TRBJ2-3; D may match TRBD1 or TRBD2 (6 bases each). The receptor comes from a man aged 50-60 years who received an inactivated influenza vaccine. The sequences come from PBMCs from blood, collected around two weeks before vaccination. The CDR3 loop is CAISDSSSVRGEDTQYF. Written as DNA, the CDR3 is TGTGCCATCAGTGACTCTTCTAGCGTCAGGGGTGAGGATACGCAGTATTTT.